This is a list of T cell receptor beta chains from one sample in a study of neurological immune-mediated disorders. TCRdb ran MiXCR on the 5' RACE reads and lists one entry per CDR3 protein. The data show 60,000 to 90,000 distinct CDR3 sequences, roughly a tenth seen once. Sequencing used PBMCs. All receptors come from a young man in good health. Each CDR3 is given with its conserved first and last residue. Each record gives: D gene, V gene, J gene, CDR3 protein. The D gene is left open where the match is weak.

.	TRBV18	TRBJ2-1	CASSPPRANNEQFF
TRBD1	TRBV25-1	TRBJ1-5	CASSATGVGQPQHF
TRBD2	TRBV7-2	TRBJ2-7	CASSQAGGPTYEQYF
.	TRBV5-1	TRBJ1-1	CASSPYLNTEAFF
.	TRBV20-1	TRBJ1-5	CSARGWSNQPQHF
.	TRBV7-2	TRBJ2-3	CASSSTLGAIRSSTDTQYF
.	TRBV28	TRBJ2-5	CASSPQGQTQYF
.	TRBV5-1	TRBJ2-7	CASSSSPGVTYEQYF
.	TRBV6-5	TRBJ2-5	CASSNDDSQETQYF
.	TRBV5-5	TRBJ2-2	CASSSTGPITGELFF
.	TRBV20-1	TRBJ2-7	CSAGGFYEQYF
TRBD1	TRBV12-3/TRBV12-4	TRBJ2-5	CASSKGQGREETQYF
TRBD1	TRBV7-2	TRBJ2-1	CASSSRQGSRSYNEQFF
.	TRBV18	TRBJ2-3	CASSLYPRRDSADTQYF
.	TRBV19	TRBJ1-1	CASHRGGANTEAFF
TRBD2	TRBV20-1	TRBJ2-3	CSALGLVVKIDTQYF
.	TRBV20-1	TRBJ2-1	CSAMPPAYYNEQFF
TRBD1	TRBV18	TRBJ1-2	CATDPGTGVGYTF
.	TRBV18	TRBJ2-7	CASSPMAGSSYEQYF
TRBD2	TRBV20-1	TRBJ2-7	CSAPNSGLATSYEQYF
.	TRBV4-1	TRBJ2-3	CASSQEGRDTQYF
.	TRBV5-1	TRBJ1-6	CASSSGQRGSPLHF
TRBD1	TRBV7-2	TRBJ2-6	CASSPGQGDSGANVLTF
TRBD2	TRBV5-1	TRBJ2-1	CASRRGGDNEQFF
.	TRBV6-5	TRBJ2-1	CASSPSQEPYNEQFF
.	TRBV29-1	TRBJ2-7	CSVGAASSYEQYF
TRBD2	TRBV20-1	TRBJ2-2	CSARDLVRGDTGELFF
.	TRBV27	TRBJ2-2	CASSPVDSDTGELFF
.	TRBV3-1	TRBJ1-1	CASSQSTEAFF
.	TRBV5-1	TRBJ2-7	CASSVTNEHYF
TRBD2	TRBV2	TRBJ2-7	CASNYLGLAAREQYF
TRBD1	TRBV12-3/TRBV12-4	TRBJ1-4	CAINTGGVREKLFF
.	TRBV20-1	TRBJ2-7	CSARDYRESYEQYF
.	TRBV6-5	TRBJ2-3	CASSYDGVSVGTDTQYF
.	TRBV4-1	TRBJ1-1	CASSQEGGVTNTEAFF
.	TRBV20-1	TRBJ2-3	CSAVQSTDTQYF
TRBD1	TRBV6-1	TRBJ2-1	CASSERDRQYNEQFF
.	TRBV7-2	TRBJ2-5	CASTPKWGETQYF
.	TRBV29-1	TRBJ2-7	CSVKGQIYEQYF
.	TRBV20-1	TRBJ2-7	CSAYPHGRGTSYEQYF
TRBD1	TRBV28	TRBJ1-3	CASSIQTGTGGRNTIYF
TRBD2	TRBV28	TRBJ2-7	CASSLLGSGRPSSYEQYF
.	TRBV7-2	TRBJ2-7	CASSLGSGYEQYF
.	TRBV21-1	TRBJ1-1	CASLRGHCLNTEAFF
TRBD1	TRBV4-1	TRBJ2-7	CASSHPQPGTGINEQYF
.	TRBV5-4	TRBJ2-2	CASSYRTGAATGELFF
.	TRBV6-4	TRBJ1-1	CASSDSMNYMNTEAFF